These T cell receptor beta chains were read from a single sample in a study of siplizumab effects on memory and regulatory T cells. Measured with immunoSEQ multiplex PCR; TCRdb has only the in-frame clones, and not every one. The table includes about 72,000 clones, around 90% detected once. The source material was CD8+ T cells sorted from blood. Receptor source: a human donor in good health. The CDR3 runs from the conserved cysteine through the conserved F or W. A D gene is named only where the DNA matches it firmly. Clone size is given for some rows only: seen once, a few or many times, or a class if the clone is expanded.

CDR3 protein: CASSLDLREQYF
CDR3 DNA: TGTGCCAGCAGCTTAGATCTGCGCGAGCAGTACTTC
clone size: -
V gene: TRBV7-9
J gene: TRBJ2-7
D gene: -

CDR3 protein: CASSYRTVSYEQYF
CDR3 DNA: TGTGCCAGCAGTTATCGGACGGTCTCCTACGAGCAGTACTTC
clone size: -
V gene: TRBV6-6
J gene: TRBJ2-7
D gene: -

CDR3 protein: CASSPSGTNQETQYF
CDR3 DNA: TGTGCCAGCAGCCCGAGCGGGACTAACCAAGAGACCCAGTACTTC
clone size: -
V gene: TRBV7-2
J gene: TRBJ2-5
D gene: TRBD2

CDR3 protein: CASSPNTGELFF
CDR3 DNA: TGTGCCAGCAGTCCGAACACCGGGGAGCTGTTTTTT
clone size: -
V gene: TRBV27
J gene: TRBJ2-2
D gene: -

CDR3 protein: CASSQLGDGLGNTIYF
CDR3 DNA: TGCGCCAGCAGCCAACTAGGCGACGGACTTGGAAACACCATATATTTT
clone size: -
V gene: TRBV4-1
J gene: TRBJ1-3
D gene: -

CDR3 protein: CASSLSGDSPLHF
CDR3 DNA: TGTGCCAGCAGTTTATCAGGTGATTCACCCCTCCACTTT
clone size: -
V gene: TRBV27
J gene: TRBJ1-6
D gene: -

CDR3 protein: CASSSFRTAYNSPLHF
CDR3 DNA: TGTGCCAGCAGCTCGTTCCGGACAGCCTATAATTCACCCCTCCACTTT
clone size: once
V gene: TRBV7-9
J gene: TRBJ1-6
D gene: -

CDR3 protein: CSVEGLAGGVILETQYF
CDR3 DNA: TGCAGCGTTGAAGGACTAGCGGGAGGAGTGATCCTAGAGACCCAGTACTTC
clone size: once
V gene: TRBV29-1
J gene: TRBJ2-5
D gene: TRBD2

CDR3 protein: CASSFRDEAYEQYF
CDR3 DNA: TGTGCCAGCAGCTTCAGGGATGAGGCCTACGAGCAGTACTTC
clone size: once
V gene: TRBV5-8
J gene: TRBJ2-7
D gene: -

CDR3 protein: CASSIGGMGGDTQYF
CDR3 DNA: TGTGCCAGTAGTATAGGTGGTATGGGGGGGGATACGCAGTATTTT
clone size: -
V gene: TRBV19
J gene: TRBJ2-3
D gene: TRBD2